These T cell receptor beta chains were read from a single sample in a study of T cell responses to AZD1222 COVID-19 vaccine. Method: immunoSEQ multiplex PCR; TCRdb's copy keeps in-frame clones and lacks some. The top ten clones hold approximately 1.7% of a sample with roughly 180,000 clones, approximately 89% of them seen once. The source was peripheral blood, collected 28 days after the second AZD1222 dose. Every receptor here comes from an adult who received the AZD1222 COVID-19 vaccine. CDR3s include the opening cysteine and the closing phenylalanine or tryptophan. D genes are given only for firm matches. Some rows mark clone size as missing; the rest say once, few, many or name a class of expanded clone.

J gene: TRBJ2-7
clone size: .
D gene: TRBD1
V gene: TRBV10-2
CDR3 length: 13
CDR3 protein: CASSEGQGYEQYF
CDR3 DNA: TGCGCCAGCAGTGAGGGACAGGGCTACGAGCAGTACTTC

J gene: TRBJ1-2
clone size: .
D gene: TRBD1
V gene: TRBV10-3
CDR3 length: 16
CDR3 protein: CAIRNHGQGKYYGYTF
CDR3 DNA: TGTGCCATCCGGAACCACGGACAGGGGAAATACTATGGCTACACCTTC

J gene: TRBJ1-1
clone size: .
D gene: .
V gene: TRBV18
CDR3 length: 14
CDR3 protein: CASSGTLSYTEAFF
CDR3 DNA: TGTGCCAGCTCAGGGACCTTATCTTACACTGAAGCTTTCTTT

J gene: TRBJ2-6
clone size: many
D gene: TRBD1
V gene: TRBV6-5
CDR3 length: 15
CDR3 protein: CASRAGGSGANVLTF
CDR3 DNA: TGTGCCAGCAGGGCAGGGGGATCTGGGGCCAACGTCCTGACTTTC

J gene: TRBJ2-5
clone size: .
D gene: .
V gene: TRBV6-1
CDR3 length: 13
CDR3 protein: CASSDGAQETQYF
CDR3 DNA: TGTGCCAGCAGTGACGGAGCACAAGAGACCCAGTACTTC

J gene: TRBJ2-7
clone size: .
D gene: .
V gene: TRBV9
CDR3 length: 15
CDR3 protein: CASSVGEGPTYEQYF
CDR3 DNA: TGTGCCAGCAGCGTAGGCGAAGGGCCGACCTACGAGCAGTACTTC

J gene: TRBJ2-2
clone size: .
D gene: TRBD2
V gene: TRBV9
CDR3 length: 17
CDR3 protein: CASSVVPGTRYTGELFF
CDR3 DNA: TGTGCCAGCAGCGTAGTTCCCGGGACTAGATACACCGGGGAGCTGTTTTTT

J gene: TRBJ1-1
clone size: .
D gene: .
V gene: TRBV12-3/TRBV12-4
CDR3 length: 13
CDR3 protein: CASSFPSGPEAFF
CDR3 DNA: TGTGCCAGCAGCTTCCCCTCGGGGCCTGAAGCTTTCTTT

J gene: TRBJ2-5
clone size: .
D gene: .
V gene: TRBV6-5
CDR3 length: 13
CDR3 protein: CASFYTNQETQYF
CDR3 DNA: TGTGCCAGCTTTTATACAAACCAAGAGACCCAGTACTTC

J gene: TRBJ1-4
clone size: once
D gene: .
V gene: TRBV18
CDR3 length: 16
CDR3 protein: CASSPQGAAGNEKLFF
CDR3 DNA: TGTGCCAGCTCACCACAGGGAGCGGCTGGTAATGAAAAACTGTTTTTT

J gene: TRBJ2-3
clone size: .
D gene: TRBD2
V gene: TRBV5-1
CDR3 length: 16
CDR3 protein: CASRATSGRRGDTQYF
CDR3 DNA: TGCGCCAGCAGAGCGACTAGCGGGAGAAGAGGAGATACGCAGTATTTT

J gene: TRBJ2-7
clone size: .
D gene: .
V gene: TRBV12-2
CDR3 length: 16
CDR3 protein: CASRLFPGGESGEQYF
CDR3 DNA: TGTGCAAGTCGCTTGTTCCCAGGGGGAGAATCGGGGGAGCAGTACTTC

J gene: TRBJ1-2
clone size: .
D gene: .
V gene: TRBV6-5
CDR3 length: 14
CDR3 protein: CASSYRGLIYGYTF
CDR3 DNA: TGTGCCAGCAGTTACAGGGGTCTTATCTATGGCTACACCTTC

J gene: TRBJ1-1
clone size: .
D gene: .
V gene: TRBV27
CDR3 length: 13
CDR3 protein: CASRQAGRAEAFF
CDR3 DNA: TGTGCCAGCAGACAAGCCGGGAGGGCTGAAGCTTTCTTT

J gene: TRBJ2-2
clone size: .
D gene: .
V gene: TRBV25-1
CDR3 length: 15
CDR3 protein: CASSDSGRPTGELFF
CDR3 DNA: TGTGCCAGCAGTGATTCGGGCAGGCCCACCGGGGAGCTGTTTTTT

J gene: TRBJ2-2
clone size: .
D gene: .
V gene: TRBV3-1/TRBV3-2
CDR3 length: 16
CDR3 protein: CASSSRRARETGELFF
CDR3 DNA: TGTGCCAGCAGTTCCCGGCGGGCACGGGAAACCGGGGAGCTGTTTTTT

J gene: TRBJ1-1
clone size: .
D gene: .
V gene: TRBV5-1
CDR3 length: 15
CDR3 protein: CASSLNTQRNTEAFF
CDR3 DNA: TGCGCCAGCAGCTTGAATACCCAGCGGAACACTGAAGCTTTCTTT

J gene: TRBJ1-4
clone size: .
D gene: TRBD1
V gene: TRBV5-1
CDR3 length: 15
CDR3 protein: CASSPTGTGGEKLFF
CDR3 DNA: TGCGCCAGCAGCCCGACCGGGACAGGGGGAGAAAAACTGTTTTTT

J gene: TRBJ1-1
clone size: .
D gene: .
V gene: TRBV14
CDR3 length: 16
CDR3 protein: CASSQVGAGYDTEAFF
CDR3 DNA: TGTGCCAGCAGCCAAGTCGGGGCAGGGTATGACACTGAAGCTTTCTTT

J gene: TRBJ2-3
clone size: .
D gene: TRBD2
V gene: TRBV6-4
CDR3 length: 15
CDR3 protein: CASSDSSGGADTQYF
CDR3 DNA: TGTGCCAGCAGTGACTCAAGCGGGGGGGCAGATACGCAGTATTTT

J gene: TRBJ2-3
clone size: .
D gene: .
V gene: TRBV18
CDR3 length: 13
CDR3 protein: CASSPTLTDTQYF
CDR3 DNA: TGTGCCAGCTCACCCACCCTGACAGATACGCAGTATTTT

J gene: TRBJ1-2
clone size: .
D gene: TRBD1
V gene: TRBV9
CDR3 length: 15
CDR3 protein: CASSHGQGGSYGYTF
CDR3 DNA: TGTGCCAGCAGCCATGGACAGGGGGGGTCCTATGGCTACACCTTC